The entry below gives a single TCR beta chain sequence along with its context. The antigen remains unidentified. Method: immunoSEQ multiplex PCR; TCRdb's copy keeps in-frame clones and lacks some. The sample shows about 150,000 clones, roughly 90% of them seen only once. These data are taken from a study of T cell responses to AZD1222 COVID-19 vaccine. Study-level results: Reports say nearly half of spike-specific TCRs go after unmutated variant regions. Repertoires were collected only later (after the peak T cell response had occurred). A rise in Spike-specific TCR breadth and depth followed two AZD1222 doses.

The CDR3 totals 14 residues. The V gene lost 2 bases and the J gene lost 1 base, with 9 bases spanning the gap. The germline V gene encodes CDR1 SGHRS and CDR2 YFSETQ. This specimen consisted of peripheral blood, obtained 28 days after the second AZD1222 dose. The TCR comes from an adult who received the AZD1222 COVID-19 vaccine. The gene calls are TRBV5-1 and TRBJ2-5; maybe TRBD1 (6 bases). The CDR3 nucleotides are TGCGCCAGCAGCTTTGACAGGCCCCAAGAGACCCAGTACTTC. Amino acid sequence: CASSFDRPQETQYF.